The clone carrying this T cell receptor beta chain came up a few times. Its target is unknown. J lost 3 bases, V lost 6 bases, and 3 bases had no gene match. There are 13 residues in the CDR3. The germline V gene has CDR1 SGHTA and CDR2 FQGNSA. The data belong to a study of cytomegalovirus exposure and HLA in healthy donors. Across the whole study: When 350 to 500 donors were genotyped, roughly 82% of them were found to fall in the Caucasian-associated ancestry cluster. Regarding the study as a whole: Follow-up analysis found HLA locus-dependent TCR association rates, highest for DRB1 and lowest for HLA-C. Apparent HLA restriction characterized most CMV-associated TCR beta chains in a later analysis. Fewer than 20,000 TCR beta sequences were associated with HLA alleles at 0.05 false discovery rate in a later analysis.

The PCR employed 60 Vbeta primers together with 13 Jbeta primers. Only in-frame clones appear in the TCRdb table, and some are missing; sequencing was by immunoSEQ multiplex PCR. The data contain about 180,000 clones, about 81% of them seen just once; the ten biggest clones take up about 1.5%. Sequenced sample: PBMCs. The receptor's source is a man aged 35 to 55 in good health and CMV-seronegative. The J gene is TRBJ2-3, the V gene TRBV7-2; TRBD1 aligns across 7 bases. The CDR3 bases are TGTGCCAGCAGATCGACAGGGACAGATACGCAGTATTTT. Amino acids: CASRSTGTDTQYF.